This T cell receptor beta chain was captured by sequencing in a study of T cells after yellow fever vaccination. Notes on the study in general: A minor fraction of clonotypes spanned both CD4 and CD8 compartments. Abundant clonotypes from the bulk population could have been carried over as contaminants into FACS-sorted repertoires. By day 5 rather than day 15, the secondary response had peaked, though it was weaker.

The length of the CDR3 is 17 residues. Losses at the gene ends were 5 bases for V and 5 bases for J; bases not matched to a gene: 14. Germline loops: CDR1 SGHVS, CDR2 FQNEAQ. From the 5' RACE reads, TCRdb called clonotypes with MiXCR, one entry per CDR3 protein. Among about 320,000 distinct CDR3 sequences listed, approximately 12% were seen once. This clonotype was seen more than once but under ten times. Its matching antigen is unknown. The sequence came from a man aged 18 to 30 who received the YFV17D yellow fever vaccine. The sample consisted of CD4+ T cells sorted from PBMCs, taken 45 days after the yellow fever booster vaccination. J is TRBJ2-3 and V is TRBV7-8, with 9 positions matching TRBD2. CDR3 sequence (DNA): TGTGCCAGCAGCCCCCTCGGGGCGGGGGGGCCGATAGATACGCAGTATTTT. It yields the protein CASSPLGAGGPIDTQYF.